Listed here are 19 T cell receptor beta chains from one sample, sequenced in a study of blood T cell repertoires in COVID-19. Sequenced by immunoSEQ multiplex PCR; TCRdb stores in-frame clones only, minus some. The table records roughly 64,000 clones, about nine tenths of them present only once. Source material: peripheral blood. Source of these receptors: a man aged 50 to 59 with active COVID-19.

The V call is TRBV19, the J call TRBJ1-5; possibly TRBD1 for D (6 bases). The CDR3 consists of 14 residues. Deletions cut 5 bases from V and 3 bases from J, with 11 bases between. CDR1 and CDR2 (germline): LNHDA, SQIVND (reference sequence). The CDR3 DNA sequence: TGTGCCAGTAGTCGTCGGGACACCAATCAGCCCCAGCATTTT. It encodes CASSRRDTNQPQHF.

This clone occurred once. The genes are TRBV5-4 and TRBJ1-4; D is possibly TRBD1 (6 bases). The CDR3 consists of 15 residues. The germline CDR1 and CDR2 sequences are SGHNT and YYREEE (reference sequence). The V gene lost 3 bases and the J gene lost 6 bases, with 15 bases spanning the gap. As DNA, the CDR3 is TGTGCCAGCAGCTCGGACCCGGGACATGATGAAAAACTGTTTTTT. As protein: CASSSDPGHDEKLFF. The whole variable domain, filled in from reference TRBV5-4 and TRBJ1-4, reads ETGVTQSPTHLIKTRGQQVTLRCSSQSGHNTVSWYQQALGQGPQFIFQYYREEENGRGNFPPRFSGLQFPNYSSELNVNALELDDSALYLCASSSDPGHDEKLFFGSGTQLSVL.

J is TRBJ2-7 and V is TRBV9; 10 nucleotides agree with TRBD1. V shed 1 base, J shed 0 bases, and the junction held 1 base outside the gene matches. CDR3 length equals 15 residues. Germline values: CDR1 SGDLS, CDR2 YYNGEE. This chain's CDR3 is CASSVRTGGSYEQYF. Written as DNA, the CDR3 is TGTGCCAGCAGCGTAAGGACAGGGGGCTCCTACGAGCAGTACTTC. Full variable domain (missing parts from reference TRBV9 and TRBJ2-7): DSGVTQTPKHLITATGQRVTLRCSPRSGDLSVYWYQQSLDQGLQFLIQYYNGEERAKGNILERFSAQQFPDLHSELNLSSLELGDSALYFCASSVRTGGSYEQYFGPGTRLTVT.

The V gene is TRBV20-1, the J gene TRBJ1-5; D is ambiguous. The CDR3 is made up of 10 amino acids. V was cut by 7 bases and J by 6 bases, with 7 bases left in between. The V gene's germline CDR1 is DFQATT and CDR2 SNEGSKA (reference sequence). This CDR3 is CSERAQPQHF. In DNA, the CDR3 is TGCAGTGAGAGGGCTCAGCCCCAGCATTTT.

The V and J genes are TRBV7-9 and TRBJ2-1; 8 nucleotides line up with TRBD1. Trimming cost V 0 bases and J 6 bases; bases outside gene matches: 1. The CDR3 loop spans 14 amino acids. Germline V CDR1 and CDR2: SEHNR, FQNEAQ (reference sequence). CDR3 bases: TGTGCCAGCAGCTTAGCTCAGGGGGCCAATGAGCAGTTCTTC. This sequence encodes CASSLAQGANEQFF.

V gene TRBV4-3 combines with J gene TRBJ2-2, with 8 positions matching TRBD2. The CDR3 loop spans 15 amino acids. V lost 5 bases and J lost 7; bases outside the gene matches: 9. Germline loops: CDR1 LGHNA, CDR2 YSLEER. The CDR3 protein is CASSGWREVDGELFF. CDR3 coding DNA: TGCGCCAGCAGCGGGTGGCGGGAGGTTGACGGGGAGCTGTTTTTT.

This clone occurred once. This chain links TRBV11-2 with TRBJ2-7, with 13 bases fitting TRBD2. CDR1 and CDR2 (germline): SGHAT, FQNNGV. CDR3 length: 17 amino acids. V dropped 6 bases and J dropped 6; count of bases not matched to a gene: 14. The CDR3 DNA is TGTGCCAGCAGGCATCCGGGACTAGCGGGACCTCGGGGCGAGCAGTACTTC. Translated, it gives CASRHPGLAGPRGEQYF.

This sequence joins TRBV18 and TRBJ1-3, with a tentative D call TRBD1 (6 bases). Per germline, CDR1 KGHSH and CDR2 LQKENI. Trimming took 3 bases from V and 1 from J, leaving 7 bases between them. This CDR3 has 14 residues. CDR3 coding DNA: TGTGCCAGCTCACCGGGGGCATCTGGAAACACCATATATTTT. Protein sequence: CASSPGASGNTIYF.

The gene calls are TRBV5-1 and TRBJ2-5; 12 positions match TRBD2. V lost 3 bases and J lost 4; bases outside the gene matches: 4. In germline, CDR1 is SGHRS, CDR2 YFSETQ. The CDR3 runs to 15 residues. CDR3 in DNA: TGCGCCAGCAGCTCACAGGGACTAGCGGGAGAGACCCAGTACTTC. Its protein is CASSSQGLAGETQYF.

Only one count was recorded for this clone. The chain couples TRBV10-3 to TRBJ1-3; no clear D gene. The germline gives CDR1 ENHRY, CDR2 SYGVKD. This CDR3 is built from 18 residues. V lost 6 bases to trimming and J lost 0 bases, with 21 bases between them. The CDR3 region is CAISLGGVQTDSGNTIYF. In DNA form, the CDR3 reads TGTGCCATCAGCCTAGGCGGTGTGCAGACCGACTCTGGAAACACCATATATTTT.

This clone has only a few counts. The chain's CDR3 is CASSQTGIGGYTF. The CDR3 bases are TGTGCCAGCAGCCAGACAGGAATAGGTGGCTACACCTTC. The rearrangement joins TRBV14 to TRBJ1-2, with D maybe TRBD1 (6 bases). From germline, CDR1 is SGHDN and CDR2 FVKESK. The V gene lost 3 bases and the J gene lost 7 bases, with 12 bases spanning the gap. This CDR3 has 13 residues.

The chain couples TRBV7-3 to TRBJ2-3; D might be TRBD2 (5 bases). The CDR3 contains 14 residues. Trimming left V 2 bases short and J 4 bases short, with 10 bases between. Germline assignment: CDR1 SGHTA and CDR2 FQGTGA. The CDR3 here is CASSLGGRADTQYF. The CDR3 DNA sequence: TGTGCCAGCAGCTTAGGAGGCCGGGCAGATACGCAGTATTTT.

V and J are TRBV5-4 and TRBJ2-3; D unresolved. The CDR3 is 15 residues long. V was trimmed by 0 bases and J by 6 bases, leaving 14 bases between them. Germline CDR1 is SGHNT and CDR2 is YYREEE (reference sequence). CDR3 nucleotide sequence: TGTGCCAGCAGCTTGGACGTGGGTTCACAGGATACGCAGTATTTT. Translating gives CASSLDVGSQDTQYF.

The chain joins TRBV7-9 to TRBJ2-1; a possible D gene is TRBD1 (6 bases). The CDR3 covers 15 residues. V was trimmed by 3 bases and J by 2 bases, leaving 11 bases between them. The germline V gene has CDR1 SEHNR and CDR2 FQNEAQ (reference sequence). CDR3 nucleotides: TGTGCCAGCAGCTTTGGGGGCAGGACCTACAATGAGCAGTTCTTC. This translates into CASSFGGRTYNEQFF. Full variable domain (outside the CDR3, taken from reference TRBV7-9 and TRBJ2-1): DTGVSQNPRHKITKRGQNVTFRCDPISEHNRLYWYRQTLGQGPEFLTYFQNEAQLEKSRLLSDRFSAERPKGSFSTLEIQRTEQGDSAMYLCASSFGGRTYNEQFFGPGTRLTVL.

This clone has only one observation. This chain uses TRBV24-1 with TRBJ2-5; 7 nucleotides align to TRBD1. The CDR3 covers 15 residues. Germline V gene data show CDR1 as KGHDR and CDR2 as SFDVKD. The trim removed 5 bases at V and 0 bases at J, leaving 5 bases unmatched. CDR3 coding DNA: TGTGCCACCAGTGCGCCAACAGGGGACCAAGAGACCCAGTACTTC. Translated, it gives CATSAPTGDQETQYF.

The rearrangement joins TRBV6-2 or TRBV6-3 to TRBJ2-7, with D possibly TRBD2 on 6 matching bases. CDR1 is MNHEY, CDR2 SVGEGT, per germline. This CDR3 is built from 13 residues. V lost 4 bases to trimming and J lost 2 bases, with 9 bases between them. This CDR3 reads CASSWAGTYEQYF. In nucleotides, the CDR3 is TGTGCCAGCAGTTGGGCGGGGACCTACGAGCAGTACTTC.

The V and J genes are TRBV9 and TRBJ1-4; 8 nucleotides line up with TRBD1. The CDR3 covers 16 residues. Germline loops: CDR1 SGDLS, CDR2 YYNGEE. V lost 0 bases to trimming and J lost 1 base; unmatched junction nucleotides: 2. CDR3 bases: TGTGCCAGCAGCGTAGCAGGGGGCGAAACTAATGAAAAACTGTTTTTT. Translation: CASSVAGGETNEKLFF.

The chain combines TRBV3-1 (or the pseudogene TRBV3-2) with TRBJ2-1, with 11 nucleotides matching TRBD2. CDR1 is LGHDT, CDR2 YNNKEL, per germline (reference sequence). The CDR3 has 16 amino acids. The trim removed 1 base at V and 11 bases at J, leaving 10 bases unmatched. CDR3 nucleotide sequence: TGTGCCAGCAGCCAAGGCAGACTAGCGGGACGTGGTAAGCAGTTCTTC. Its translation is CASSQGRLAGRGKQFF.

J is TRBJ2-2 and V is TRBV28, with 7 bases that match TRBD2. Germline V gives CDR1 MDHEN, CDR2 SYDVKM. With V trimmed by 3 bases and J by 0 bases, 1 base remained unmatched. This CDR3 is built from 15 residues. Here the CDR3 DNA reads TGTGCCAGCAGTTTGGGGGGGGCGAACACCGGGGAGCTGTTTTTT. This sequence encodes CASSLGGANTGELFF.